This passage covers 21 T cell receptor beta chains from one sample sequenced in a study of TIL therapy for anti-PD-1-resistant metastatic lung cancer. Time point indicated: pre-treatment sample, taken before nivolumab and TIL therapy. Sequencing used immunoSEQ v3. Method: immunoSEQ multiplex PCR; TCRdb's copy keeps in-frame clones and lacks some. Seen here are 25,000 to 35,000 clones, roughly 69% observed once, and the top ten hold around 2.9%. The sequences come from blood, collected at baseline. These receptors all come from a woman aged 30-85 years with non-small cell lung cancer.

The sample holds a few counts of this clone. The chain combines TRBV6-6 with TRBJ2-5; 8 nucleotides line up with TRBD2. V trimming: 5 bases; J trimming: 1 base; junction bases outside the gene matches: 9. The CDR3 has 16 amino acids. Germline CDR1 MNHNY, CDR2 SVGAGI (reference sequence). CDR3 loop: CASSTSSGFGQETQYF. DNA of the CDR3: TGTGCCAGCAGTACCTCTAGCGGGTTTGGCCAAGAGACCCAGTACTTC.

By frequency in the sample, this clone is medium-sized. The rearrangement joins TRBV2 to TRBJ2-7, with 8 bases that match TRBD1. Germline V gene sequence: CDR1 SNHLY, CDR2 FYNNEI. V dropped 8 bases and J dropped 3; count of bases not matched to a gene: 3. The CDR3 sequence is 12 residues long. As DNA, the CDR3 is TGTGCCAGCCTGACAGGGGTCTACGAGCAGTACTTC. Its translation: CASLTGVYEQYF. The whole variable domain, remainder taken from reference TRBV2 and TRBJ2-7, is EPEVTQTPSHQVTQMGQEVILRCVPISNHLYFYWYRQILGQKVEFLVSFYNNEISEKSEIFDDQFSVERPDGSNFTLKIRSTKLEDSAMYFCASLTGVYEQYFGPGTRLTVT.

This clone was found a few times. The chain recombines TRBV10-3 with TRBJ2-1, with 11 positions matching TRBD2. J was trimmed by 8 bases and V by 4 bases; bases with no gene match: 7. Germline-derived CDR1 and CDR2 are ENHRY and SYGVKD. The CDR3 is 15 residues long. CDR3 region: CAISVSGRASDEQFF. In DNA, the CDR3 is TGTGCCATCAGTGTTAGCGGGAGGGCCTCGGATGAGCAGTTCTTC.

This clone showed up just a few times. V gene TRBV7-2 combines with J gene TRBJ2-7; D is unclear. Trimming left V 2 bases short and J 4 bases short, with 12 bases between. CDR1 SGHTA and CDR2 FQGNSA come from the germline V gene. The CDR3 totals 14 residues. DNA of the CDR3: TGTGCCAGCAGCTTACGGCGTGCCGGGTACGAGCAGTACTTC. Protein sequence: CASSLRRAGYEQYF.

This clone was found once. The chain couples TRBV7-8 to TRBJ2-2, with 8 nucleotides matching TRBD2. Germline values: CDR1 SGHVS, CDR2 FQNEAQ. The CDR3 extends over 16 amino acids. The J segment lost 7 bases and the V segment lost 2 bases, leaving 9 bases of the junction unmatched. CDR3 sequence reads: CASSLKEREWRGELFF. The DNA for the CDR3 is TGTGCCAGCAGCTTAAAGGAGCGGGAGTGGCGCGGGGAGCTGTTTTTT.

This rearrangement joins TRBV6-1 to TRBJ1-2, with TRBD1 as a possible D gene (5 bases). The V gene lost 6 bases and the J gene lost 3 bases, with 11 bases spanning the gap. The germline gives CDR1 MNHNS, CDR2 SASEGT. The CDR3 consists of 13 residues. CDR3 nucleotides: TGTGCCAGCAGCGATTCGGGACACTATGGCTACACCTTC. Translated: CASSDSGHYGYTF.

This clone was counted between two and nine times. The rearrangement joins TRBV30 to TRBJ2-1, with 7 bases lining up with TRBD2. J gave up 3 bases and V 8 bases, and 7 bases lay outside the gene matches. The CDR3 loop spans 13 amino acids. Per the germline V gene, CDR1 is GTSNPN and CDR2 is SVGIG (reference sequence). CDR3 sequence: CAGGVHDYNEQFF. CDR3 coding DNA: TGTGCCGGGGGGGTACACGACTACAATGAGCAGTTCTTC.

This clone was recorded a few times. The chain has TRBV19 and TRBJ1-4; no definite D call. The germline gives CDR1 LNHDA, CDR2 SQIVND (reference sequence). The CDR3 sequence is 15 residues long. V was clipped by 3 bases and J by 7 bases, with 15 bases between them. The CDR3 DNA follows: TGTGCCAGTAGTATGGGTTCGGGTTTTACTGAAAAACTGTTTTTT. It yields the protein CASSMGSGFTEKLFF.

In DNA, the CDR3 is TGTGCCAGCAGCTTATTTAGACTAGCGGGGAGCAATGAGCAGTTCTTC. Its translation is CASSLFRLAGSNEQFF. The gene calls are TRBV7-2 and TRBJ2-1, with 11 positions matching TRBD2. Germline CDR1 SGHTA, CDR2 FQGNSA. The CDR3 is 16 residues long. The V and J ends lost 2 bases and 6 bases, in that order; junction bases with no gene match: 6.

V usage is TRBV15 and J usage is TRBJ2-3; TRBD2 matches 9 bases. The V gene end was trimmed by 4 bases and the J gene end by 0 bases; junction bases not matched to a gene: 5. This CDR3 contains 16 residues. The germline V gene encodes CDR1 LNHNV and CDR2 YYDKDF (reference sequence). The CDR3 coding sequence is TGTGCCACCAGCACCTTAGCGGGGGATAGCACAGATACGCAGTATTTT. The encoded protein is CATSTLAGDSTDTQYF.

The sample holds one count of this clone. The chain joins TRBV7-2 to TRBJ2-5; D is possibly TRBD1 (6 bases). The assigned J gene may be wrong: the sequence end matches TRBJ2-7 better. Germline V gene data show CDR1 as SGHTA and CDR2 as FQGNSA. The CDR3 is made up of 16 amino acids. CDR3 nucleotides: TGTGCCAGCAGCTCGTGGCCCAGGGGAAAATCCTACGAGCAGTACTTC. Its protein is CASSSWPRGKSYEQYF.

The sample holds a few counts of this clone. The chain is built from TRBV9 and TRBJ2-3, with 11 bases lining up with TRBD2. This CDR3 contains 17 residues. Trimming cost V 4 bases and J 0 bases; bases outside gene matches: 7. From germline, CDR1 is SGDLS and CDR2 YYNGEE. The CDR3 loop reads CASSPYRTSGSTDTQYF. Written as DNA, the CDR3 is TGTGCCAGCAGCCCCTATAGGACTAGCGGGAGCACAGATACGCAGTATTTT.

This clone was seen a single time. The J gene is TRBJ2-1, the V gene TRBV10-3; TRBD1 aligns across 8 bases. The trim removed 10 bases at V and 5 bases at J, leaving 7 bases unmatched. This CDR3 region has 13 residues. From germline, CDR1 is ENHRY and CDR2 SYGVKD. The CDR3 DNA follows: TGTGCCACCTCAGGGGGCGAGCACAATGAGCAGTTCTTC. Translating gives CATSGGEHNEQFF.

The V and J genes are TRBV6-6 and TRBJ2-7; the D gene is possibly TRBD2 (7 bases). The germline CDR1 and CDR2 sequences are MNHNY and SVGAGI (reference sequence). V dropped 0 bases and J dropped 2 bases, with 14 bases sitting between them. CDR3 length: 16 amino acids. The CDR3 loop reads CASSYSGEGGAYEQYF. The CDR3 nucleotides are TGTGCCAGCAGTTACTCCGGGGAGGGGGGCGCCTACGAGCAGTACTTC.

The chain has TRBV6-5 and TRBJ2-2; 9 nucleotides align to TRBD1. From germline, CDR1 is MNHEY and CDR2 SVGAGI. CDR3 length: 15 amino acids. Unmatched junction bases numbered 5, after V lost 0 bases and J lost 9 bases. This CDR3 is CASSYSDRGVRELFF. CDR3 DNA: TGTGCCAGCAGTTACTCCGACAGGGGGGTCCGGGAGCTGTTTTTT.

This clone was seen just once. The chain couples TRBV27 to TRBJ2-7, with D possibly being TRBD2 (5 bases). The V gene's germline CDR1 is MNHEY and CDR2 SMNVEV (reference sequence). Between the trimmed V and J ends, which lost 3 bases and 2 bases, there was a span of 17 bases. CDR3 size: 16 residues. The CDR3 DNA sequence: TGTGCCAGCAGTTTTTCCGCCGGGGAAAGGCCCTACGAGCAGTACTTC. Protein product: CASSFSAGERPYEQYF.

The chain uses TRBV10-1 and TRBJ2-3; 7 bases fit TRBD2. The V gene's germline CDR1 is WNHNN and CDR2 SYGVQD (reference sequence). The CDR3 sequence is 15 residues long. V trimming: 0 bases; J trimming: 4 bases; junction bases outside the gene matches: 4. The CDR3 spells CASSESQGRADTQYF. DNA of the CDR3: TGCGCCAGCAGTGAGTCTCAAGGGAGGGCAGATACGCAGTATTTT.

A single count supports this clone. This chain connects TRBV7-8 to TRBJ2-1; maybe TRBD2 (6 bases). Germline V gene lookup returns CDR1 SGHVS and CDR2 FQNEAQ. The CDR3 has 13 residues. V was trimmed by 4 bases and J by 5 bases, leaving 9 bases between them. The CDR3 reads CASSWGLNNEQFF. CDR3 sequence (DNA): TGTGCCAGCAGCTGGGGACTTAACAATGAGCAGTTCTTC.

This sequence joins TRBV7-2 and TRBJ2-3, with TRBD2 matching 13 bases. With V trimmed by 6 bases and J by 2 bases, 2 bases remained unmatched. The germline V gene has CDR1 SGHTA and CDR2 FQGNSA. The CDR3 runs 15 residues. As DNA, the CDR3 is TGTGCCAGCAGACTAGCGGGAGGGTCCACAGATACGCAGTATTTT. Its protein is CASRLAGGSTDTQYF.

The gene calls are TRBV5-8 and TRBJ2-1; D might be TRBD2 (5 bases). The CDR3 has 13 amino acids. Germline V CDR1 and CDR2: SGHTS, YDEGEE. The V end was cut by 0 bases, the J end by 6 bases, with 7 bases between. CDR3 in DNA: TGTGCCAGCAGCTTGGGGGAGTTCAATGAGCAGTTCTTC. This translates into CASSLGEFNEQFF.

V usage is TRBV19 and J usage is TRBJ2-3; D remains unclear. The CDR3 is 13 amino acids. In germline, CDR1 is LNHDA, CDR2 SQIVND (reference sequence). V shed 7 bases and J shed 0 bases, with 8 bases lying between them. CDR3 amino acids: CASTHRSTDTQYF. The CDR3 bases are TGTGCCAGTACACACAGAAGCACAGATACGCAGTATTTT.